This T cell receptor beta chain came from a study of cytomegalovirus exposure and HLA in healthy donors. Profiled with immunoSEQ multiplex PCR; TCRdb holds only in-frame clones, not every one. The sample records 130,000 or so clones, 80% to 90% being singletons. This CDR3 region has 16 residues. V was clipped by 2 bases and J by 0 bases; unmatched bases: 7. Germline V CDR1 and CDR2: SGHRS, YFSETQ. The TCR comes from a young woman in good health and CMV-seropositive. The sequenced sample consisted of PBMCs. The chain joins TRBV5-1 to TRBJ1-1, with 7 bases aligning to TRBD1. The CDR3 loop reads CASSFWTGLMNTEAFF. In DNA, the CDR3 is TGCGCCAGCAGCTTTTGGACAGGACTCATGAACACTGAAGCTTTCTTT.